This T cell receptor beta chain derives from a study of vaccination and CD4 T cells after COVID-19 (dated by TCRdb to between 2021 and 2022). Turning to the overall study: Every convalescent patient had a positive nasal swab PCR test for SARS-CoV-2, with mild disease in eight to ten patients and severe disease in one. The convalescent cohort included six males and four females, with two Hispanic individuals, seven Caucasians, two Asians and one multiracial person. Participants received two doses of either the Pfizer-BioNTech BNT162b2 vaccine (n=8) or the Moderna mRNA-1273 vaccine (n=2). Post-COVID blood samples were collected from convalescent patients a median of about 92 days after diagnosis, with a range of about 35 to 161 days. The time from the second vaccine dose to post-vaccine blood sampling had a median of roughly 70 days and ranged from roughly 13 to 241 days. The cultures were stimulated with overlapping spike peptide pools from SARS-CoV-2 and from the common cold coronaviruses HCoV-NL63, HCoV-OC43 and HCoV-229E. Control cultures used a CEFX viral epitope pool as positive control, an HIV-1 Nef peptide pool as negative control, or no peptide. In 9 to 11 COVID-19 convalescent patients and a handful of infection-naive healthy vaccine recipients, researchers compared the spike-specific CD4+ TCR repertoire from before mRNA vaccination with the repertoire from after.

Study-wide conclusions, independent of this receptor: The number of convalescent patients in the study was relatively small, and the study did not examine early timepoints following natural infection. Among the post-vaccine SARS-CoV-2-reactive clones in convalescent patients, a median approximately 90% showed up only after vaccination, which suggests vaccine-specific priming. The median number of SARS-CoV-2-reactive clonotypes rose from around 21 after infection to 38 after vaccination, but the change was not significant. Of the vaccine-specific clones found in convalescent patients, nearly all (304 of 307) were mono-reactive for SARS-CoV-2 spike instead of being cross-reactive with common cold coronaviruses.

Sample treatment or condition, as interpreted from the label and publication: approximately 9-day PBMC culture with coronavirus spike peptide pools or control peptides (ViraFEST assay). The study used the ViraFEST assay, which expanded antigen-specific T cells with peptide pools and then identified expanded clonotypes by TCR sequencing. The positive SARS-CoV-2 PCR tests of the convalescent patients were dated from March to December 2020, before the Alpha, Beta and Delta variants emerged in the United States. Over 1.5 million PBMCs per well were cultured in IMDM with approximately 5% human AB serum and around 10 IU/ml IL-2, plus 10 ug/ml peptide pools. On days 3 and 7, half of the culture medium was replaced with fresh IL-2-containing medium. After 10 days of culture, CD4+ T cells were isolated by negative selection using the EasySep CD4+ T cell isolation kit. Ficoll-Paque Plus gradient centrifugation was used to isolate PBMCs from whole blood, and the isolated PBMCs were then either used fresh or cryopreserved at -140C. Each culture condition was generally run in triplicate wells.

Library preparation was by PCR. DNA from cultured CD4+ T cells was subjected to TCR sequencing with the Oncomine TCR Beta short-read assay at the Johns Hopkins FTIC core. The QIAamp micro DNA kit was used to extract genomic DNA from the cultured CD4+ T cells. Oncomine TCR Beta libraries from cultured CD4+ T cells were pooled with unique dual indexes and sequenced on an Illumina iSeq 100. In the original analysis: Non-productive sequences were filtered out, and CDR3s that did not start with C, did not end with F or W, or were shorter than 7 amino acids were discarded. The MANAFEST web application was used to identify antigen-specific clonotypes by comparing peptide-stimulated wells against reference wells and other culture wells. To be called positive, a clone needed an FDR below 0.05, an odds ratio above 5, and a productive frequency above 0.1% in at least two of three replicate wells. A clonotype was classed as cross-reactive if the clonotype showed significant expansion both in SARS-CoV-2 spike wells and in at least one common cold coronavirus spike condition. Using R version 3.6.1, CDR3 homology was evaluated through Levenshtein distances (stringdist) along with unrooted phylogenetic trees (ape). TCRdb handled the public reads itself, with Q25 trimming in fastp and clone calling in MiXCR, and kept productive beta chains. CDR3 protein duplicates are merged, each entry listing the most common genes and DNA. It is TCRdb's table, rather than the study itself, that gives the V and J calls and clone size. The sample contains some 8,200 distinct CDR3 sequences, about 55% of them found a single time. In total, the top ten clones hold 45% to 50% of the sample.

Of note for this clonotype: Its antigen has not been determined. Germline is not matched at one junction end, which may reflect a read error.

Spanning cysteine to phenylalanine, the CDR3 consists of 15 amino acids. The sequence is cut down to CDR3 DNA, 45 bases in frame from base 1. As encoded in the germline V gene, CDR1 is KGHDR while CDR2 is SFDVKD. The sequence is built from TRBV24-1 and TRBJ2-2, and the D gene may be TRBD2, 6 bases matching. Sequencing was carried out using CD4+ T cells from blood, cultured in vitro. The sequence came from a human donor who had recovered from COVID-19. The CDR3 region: CATSDGWVPPGGLFF. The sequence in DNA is TGTGCCACCAGTGATGGGTGGGTTCCACCCGGGGGGCTGTTTTTT.